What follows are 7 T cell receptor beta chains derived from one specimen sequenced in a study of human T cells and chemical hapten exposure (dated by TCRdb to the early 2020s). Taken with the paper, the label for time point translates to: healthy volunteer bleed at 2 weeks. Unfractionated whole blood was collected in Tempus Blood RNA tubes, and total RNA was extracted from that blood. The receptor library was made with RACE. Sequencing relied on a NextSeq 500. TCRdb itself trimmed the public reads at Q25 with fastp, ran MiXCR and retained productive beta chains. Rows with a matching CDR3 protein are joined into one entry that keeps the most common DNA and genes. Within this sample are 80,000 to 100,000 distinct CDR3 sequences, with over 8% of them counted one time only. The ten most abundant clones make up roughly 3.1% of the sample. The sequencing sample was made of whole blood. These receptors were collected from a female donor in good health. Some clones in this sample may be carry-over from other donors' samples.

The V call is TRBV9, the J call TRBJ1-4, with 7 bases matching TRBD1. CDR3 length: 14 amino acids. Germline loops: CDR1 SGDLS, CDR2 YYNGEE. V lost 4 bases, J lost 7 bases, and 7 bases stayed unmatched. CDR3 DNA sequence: TGTGCCAGCAGCCTACAGGGGCTGGGTGAAAAACTGTTTTTT. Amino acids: CASSLQGLGEKLFF.

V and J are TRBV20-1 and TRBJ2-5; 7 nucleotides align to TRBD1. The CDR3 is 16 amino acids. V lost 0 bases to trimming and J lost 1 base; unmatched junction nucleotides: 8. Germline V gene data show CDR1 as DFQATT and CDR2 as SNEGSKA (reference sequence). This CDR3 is CSARDLQGNFQETQYF. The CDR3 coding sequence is TGCAGTGCTAGAGATTTACAGGGGAACTTCCAAGAGACCCAGTACTTC.

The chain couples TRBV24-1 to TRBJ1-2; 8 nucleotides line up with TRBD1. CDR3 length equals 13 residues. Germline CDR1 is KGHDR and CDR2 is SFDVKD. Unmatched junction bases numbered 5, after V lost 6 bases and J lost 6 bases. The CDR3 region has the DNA TGTGCCACCAGTTATGGACAGGGCAATGGCTACACCTTC. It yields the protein CATSYGQGNGYTF.

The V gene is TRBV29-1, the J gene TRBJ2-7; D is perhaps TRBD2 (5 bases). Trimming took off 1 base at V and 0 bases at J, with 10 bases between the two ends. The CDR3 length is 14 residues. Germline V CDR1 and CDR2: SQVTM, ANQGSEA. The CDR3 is CSVEVGLTSYEQYF. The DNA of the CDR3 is TGCAGCGTTGAAGTTGGACTGACCTCCTACGAGCAGTACTTC.

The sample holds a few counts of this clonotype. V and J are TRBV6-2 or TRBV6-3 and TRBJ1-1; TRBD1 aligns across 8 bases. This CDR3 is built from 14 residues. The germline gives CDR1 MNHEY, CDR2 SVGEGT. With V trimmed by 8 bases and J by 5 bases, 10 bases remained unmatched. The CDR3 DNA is TGTGCCAGCCGATATAGGACAGGGTCTACTGAAGCTTTCTTT. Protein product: CASRYRTGSTEAFF.

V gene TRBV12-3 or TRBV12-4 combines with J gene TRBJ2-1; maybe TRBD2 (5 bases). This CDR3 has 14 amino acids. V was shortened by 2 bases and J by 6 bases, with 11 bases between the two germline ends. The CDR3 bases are TGTGCCAGCAGTTTAATCGGCGGAGGCAATGAGCAGTTCTTC. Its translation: CASSLIGGGNEQFF.

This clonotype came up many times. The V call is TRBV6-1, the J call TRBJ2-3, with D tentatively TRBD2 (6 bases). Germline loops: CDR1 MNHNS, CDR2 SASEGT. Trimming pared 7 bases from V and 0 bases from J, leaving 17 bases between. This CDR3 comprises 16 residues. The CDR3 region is CASIWSIAASTDTQYF. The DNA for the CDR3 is TGTGCCAGCATTTGGTCAATAGCGGCTAGCACAGATACGCAGTATTTT.